Given below is one T cell receptor (beta chain) in context. The antigen remains undetermined. Germline assignment: CDR1 SGDLS and CDR2 YYNGEE. The CDR3 is made up of 16 amino acids. V was pared by 0 bases and J by 5 bases, with 16 bases between. This entry comes from a study of identical twins. Regarding the study as a whole: Models predicted too little out-of-frame TCR alpha sharing in monozygotic twins. Cord blood's abundant beta clonotypes had fewer insertions, unlike memory repertoires.

A universal primer site was added by template switching, and unique molecular identifiers were carried by the cDNA. A single record per CDR3 protein comes from TCRdb applying MiXCR to the 5' RACE reads. This sample carries 400,000 to 600,000 distinct CDR3 sequences, 20% to 25% of them seen once, and the ten largest clones take 0.4% to 0.6%. In addition, the sample was reused for a study of yellow fever vaccine responses in identical twins.

Sequenced material: CD4+ T cells sorted from blood. This clonotype was obtained from a woman aged 18-29 years in good health. This chain uses TRBV9 with TRBJ2-3; possible D gene TRBD2, 6 bases. CDR3 loop: CASSVARGLGGDTQYF. For the CDR3, the DNA is TGTGCCAGCAGCGTAGCTCGGGGACTCGGGGGAGATACGCAGTATTTT.